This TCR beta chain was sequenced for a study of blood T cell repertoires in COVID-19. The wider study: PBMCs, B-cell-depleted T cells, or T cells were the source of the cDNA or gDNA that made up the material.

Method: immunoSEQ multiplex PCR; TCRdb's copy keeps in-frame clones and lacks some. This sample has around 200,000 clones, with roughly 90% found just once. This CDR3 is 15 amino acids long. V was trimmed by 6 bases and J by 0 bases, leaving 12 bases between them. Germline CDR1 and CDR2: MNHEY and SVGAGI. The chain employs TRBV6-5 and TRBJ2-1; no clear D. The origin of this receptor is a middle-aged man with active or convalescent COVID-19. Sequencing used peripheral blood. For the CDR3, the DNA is TGTGCCAGCAGCCCCCGCCACTCCTCCTACAATGAGCAGTTCTTC. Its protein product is CASSPRHSSYNEQFF.